These T cell receptor beta chains were read from a single sample in a study of read filtering for tumor transcriptome and immune sequencing. TCRdb re-called the reads through MiXCR, storing one row per CDR3 protein. The sample includes tens of thousands of distinct CDR3 sequences, 20% to 25% of them seen just once. The sequenced material came from a population of CD138-negative cells sorted from bone marrow. The receptors derive from a donor aged 40 or older with multiple myeloma. Each CDR3 is given with its conserved first and last residue. D genes are given only for firm matches. Expanded clones are given a class, and other clones once, few, many or no size at all.

v_gene	d_gene	abundance	j_gene	CDR3nt	CDR3aa
TRBV5-4	TRBD1	-	TRBJ2-3	TGTGCCAGCAGCTTGAGACAGGGTTTGGATACGCAGTATTTT	CASSLRQGLDTQYF
TRBV12-3/TRBV12-4	TRBD2	few	TRBJ2-3	TGTGCCAGCAGTTTAGCCTGGACTAGCGGGAGATCAGGTACGCAGTATTTT	CASSLAWTSGRSGTQYF
TRBV7-2	-	-	TRBJ2-7	TGTGCCAGCAGCTTTATCAGGTTCGAGCAGCACTTC	CASSFIRFEQHF
TRBV2	-	many	TRBJ1-5	TGTGCCAGCAGTGATCCCGGACTGCCCCAGCATTTT	CASSDPGLPQHF
TRBV20-1	-	medium-sized	TRBJ2-1	TGCAGTGCTAGAGATCCCAGACTAGATCCCTACAATGAGCAGTTCTTC	CSARDPRLDPYNEQFF
TRBV6-2/TRBV6-3	-	many	TRBJ2-1	TGTGCCAGCAGTTACTCCGGCGGGACCCACAATGAGCAGTTCTTC	CASSYSGGTHNEQFF
TRBV29-1	TRBD1	many	TRBJ1-1	TGCAGCGTTACCCATCTGTGGGACAGCGTGAACACTGAAGCTTTCTTT	CSVTHLWDSVNTEAFF
TRBV11-2	-	medium-sized	TRBJ2-1	TGTGCCAGCAGCTTAGGCGCATATGAGCAGTTCTTC	CASSLGAYEQFF
TRBV6-1	TRBD1	many	TRBJ2-4	TGTGCCAGCAATGGACAGGGGGCGGACAAAAACATTCAGTACTTC	CASNGQGADKNIQYF
TRBV7-8	-	many	TRBJ2-1	TGTGCCAGCAGCTTTGGACAGTACAATGAGCAGTTCTTC	CASSFGQYNEQFF
TRBV5-1	TRBD1	many	TRBJ1-1	TGCGCCAGCAGCTTCGGGACAGCGAACACTGAAGCTTTCTTT	CASSFGTANTEAFF
TRBV6-2/TRBV6-3	TRBD1	many	TRBJ2-1	TGTGCCAGCAGGCGCCCACAGGGGGTTAATGAGCAGTTCTTC	CASRRPQGVNEQFF
TRBV7-8	-	many	TRBJ2-3	TGTGCCAGCAGCTCCACTCTAGCGGATACGCAGTATTTT	CASSSTLADTQYF